The sequence of this T cell receptor (beta chain) was determined in a study of blood T cell repertoires in COVID-19. Methods used by the authors: Reference gene primers were amplified, and this amplification served to estimate nucleated cell counts. Here immunoSEQ multiplex PCR was the method, and the copy in TCRdb shows in-frame clones only, minus some. For V, J and clone size, that table is used; D and trimming come from the DNA. Among 300,000 to 350,000 clones listed, over 85% were seen once. Germline V gene sequence: CDR1 SGHAT, CDR2 FQNNGV. The CDR3 runs to 13 residues. Trimming stripped 7 bases from V and 1 base from J, with 8 bases between. This clone was seen just once.

This receptor was identified in a woman aged 60 to 75 with COVID-19, enrolled during active disease. V and J are TRBV11-2 and TRBJ1-3; D remains ambiguous. The sequencing input was peripheral blood. The CDR3 here is CASTSGSGNTIYF. DNA for the CDR3: TGTGCCAGCACCTCAGGATCTGGAAACACCATATATTTT. The whole variable domain, remainder taken from reference TRBV11-2 and TRBJ1-3, is EAGVAQSPRYKIIEKRQSVAFWCNPISGHATLYWYQQILGQGPKLLIQFQNNGVVDDSQLPKDRFSAERLKGVDSTLKIQPAKLEDSAVYLCASTSGSGNTIYFGEGSWLTVV.